This T cell receptor (beta chain) was profiled in a study of blood T cell repertoires in COVID-19. About the study: Collection of acute and convalescent COVID-19 samples took place in the United States, Italy and Spain. PBMCs, B-cell-depleted T cells, or T cells were the source of the cDNA or gDNA that made up the material.

Unmatched junction bases numbered 4, after V lost 6 bases and J lost 8 bases. This CDR3 contains 13 residues. The germline V gene has CDR1 MNHEY and CDR2 SVGAGI. Original analysis: Reference gene primers were amplified, and this amplification served to estimate nucleated cell counts. Some clones are missing from TCRdb's copy, which holds only in-frame ones; the method was immunoSEQ multiplex PCR. Clone size and V and J calls were adopted from that table, with D and trimming inferred from the DNA. This table holds around 170,000 clones, approximately 83% found once. Sequencing was done on a sample of peripheral blood. The chain combines TRBV6-5 with TRBJ1-6; 7 nucleotides align to TRBD1. The receptor comes from an older man who had recovered from COVID-19. The CDR3, as DNA: TGTGCCAGCAGGGGAGACAGGGATTCACCCCTCCACTTT. Protein sequence: CASRGDRDSPLHF.